Sequencing of this T cell receptor beta chain was carried out in a study of cytomegalovirus exposure and HLA in healthy donors. This PCR relied on a set of 60 Vbeta primers and 13 Jbeta primers. Produced via immunoSEQ multiplex PCR; TCRdb's table is partial and in-frame only. The sample has approximately 150,000 clones; about 73% are singletons. This clone was detected a few times. Antigen: not known. Overall study results and limits: Immune exposure information available was restricted to CMV serostatus.

The germline V gene encodes CDR1 SGDLS and CDR2 YYNGEE. This CDR3 has 14 amino acids. V lost 5 bases, J lost 3 bases, and 12 bases lay in between. The sequence was collected from a woman aged 50 to 65 in good health and CMV-seropositive. The sequencing sample was made of PBMCs. The gene calls are TRBV9 and TRBJ2-4, with a weak D call TRBD2 (7 bases). This CDR3 is CASSRGGVKNIQYF. CDR3 coding DNA: TGTGCCAGCAGTAGGGGGGGGGTCAAAAACATTCAGTACTTC.